This is a list of T cell receptor beta chains from one sample in a study of long-term antiretroviral therapy in people with HIV. Measured with immunoSEQ multiplex PCR; TCRdb has only the in-frame clones, and not every one. In the table there are approximately 36,000 clones, approximately 80% of which are singletons. The sample was unsorted PBMCs, taken 0.6 years after starting antiretroviral therapy. The receptor source for this set is a man between 18 and 29 years old with HIV. CDR3s include the opening cysteine and the closing phenylalanine or tryptophan. The D gene is left open where the match is weak. Only some rows state a clone size, as once, few, many or a class for expanded clones.

V	length	size	D	J	DNA	CDR3
TRBV19	13	.	.	TRBJ1-5	TGTGCCAGTAGTATAGTGGGCAATCAGCCCCAGCATTTT	CASSIVGNQPQHF
TRBV9	17	medium-sized	.	TRBJ2-6	TGTGCCAGCAGTCTATCAACAAAAACCTCTGGGGCCAACGTCCTGACTTTC	CASSLSTKTSGANVLTF
TRBV7-2	19	.	TRBD1	TRBJ2-7	TGTGCCAGCAGCTTATTTTTGAGGACAGGGGGCACTATCTCCTACGAGCAGTACTTC	CASSLFLRTGGTISYEQYF
TRBV5-1	12	.	.	TRBJ2-1	TGCGCCAGCAGCCTACGCACAGGGGAGCAGTTCTTC	CASSLRTGEQFF
TRBV15	15	.	TRBD1	TRBJ2-4	TGTGCCACCAGCAGGCGGGACAGGGCGGGAAACATTCAGTACTTC	CATSRRDRAGNIQYF
TRBV11-2	17	.	.	TRBJ2-3	TGTGCCAGCAGCTTAAGGAGTACGGGTGGCGTTGAATATACGCAGTATTTT	CASSLRSTGGVEYTQYF
TRBV9	15	.	.	TRBJ2-5	TGTGCCAGCAGCGTAGAGGGTCAGGTGGTGGAGACCCAGTACTTC	CASSVEGQVVETQYF
TRBV27	16	once	.	TRBJ1-4	TGTGCCAGCAGTTTACACCAGGGCGCAACTAATGAAAAACTGTTTTTT	CASSLHQGATNEKLFF
TRBV27	15	once	TRBD1	TRBJ2-2	TGTGCCACCCAGCGGCAGGGGGTCGTCGCCGGGGAGCTGTTTTTT	CATQRQGVVAGELFF
TRBV29-1	13	.	.	TRBJ2-3	TGCAGCGTTGAACCCAGGGTAGCAGATACGCAGTATTTT	CSVEPRVADTQYF
TRBV28	10	.	.	TRBJ2-7	TGTGCCAGCGGATCCTACGAGCAGTACTTC	CASGSYEQYF
TRBV14	16	.	.	TRBJ2-2	TGTGCCAGCAGCCAAGATGGTATAGGGTTCACCGGGGAGCTGTTTTTT	CASSQDGIGFTGELFF
TRBV11-2	15	.	.	TRBJ1-5	TGTGCCAGCAGCTTAGAATCCCAGGGCAATCAGCCCCAGCATTTT	CASSLESQGNQPQHF
TRBV28	13	.	.	TRBJ1-4	TGTGCCAGTGGGTATCCTGCGAGTGAAAAACTGTTTTTT	CASGYPASEKLFF
TRBV28	19	.	TRBD1	TRBJ2-4	TGTGCCAGCAGGGCCTTTACGGGACAGGGGGCTTCGGCCAAAAACATTCAGTACTTC	CASRAFTGQGASAKNIQYF
TRBV11-2	16	.	TRBD1	TRBJ1-1	TGTGCCAGCAGCCCAGGCGGACAGGGGGCGCTGACTGAAGCTTTCTTT	CASSPGGQGALTEAFF
TRBV6-1	14	.	.	TRBJ2-2	TGTGCCAGCAACCCCAGGGCGAACACCGGGGAGCTGTTTTTT	CASNPRANTGELFF
TRBV19	15	.	TRBD2	TRBJ2-7	TGTGCCAGCTCTATGGGGGCGGGAGGGCCCTACGAGCAGTACTTC	CASSMGAGGPYEQYF
TRBV6-6	14	.	.	TRBJ2-7	TGTGCCAGCAGTTACGTGGGAGCGGCCTACGAGCAGTACTTC	CASSYVGAAYEQYF
TRBV6-6	11	.	.	TRBJ2-7	TGTGCCAGCAGTTCCGCCTACGAGCAGTACTTC	CASSSAYEQYF
TRBV25-1	13	.	.	TRBJ2-3	TGTGCCAGCCTCCATCCGAGCACAGATACGCAGTATTTT	CASLHPSTDTQYF
TRBV14	15	.	.	TRBJ2-4	TGTGCCAGCAGCCCGCGAGGGGAACCCAAAAACATTCAGTACTTC	CASSPRGEPKNIQYF
TRBV9	14	few	TRBD1	TRBJ1-2	TGTGCCAGCAGCCTTGACAGGGTTGGCTATGGCTACACCTTC	CASSLDRVGYGYTF
TRBV28	15	.	.	TRBJ2-7	TGTGCCAGCAACATGGCTGGGCAGGGTCCCCGCGAGCAGTACTTC	CASNMAGQGPREQYF
TRBV5-4	17	once	TRBD1	TRBJ2-1	TGTGCCAGCAGCCGCAGAAGGACAGGCCAACCATACAATGAGCAGTTCTTC	CASSRRRTGQPYNEQFF
TRBV28	15	.	.	TRBJ1-2	TGTGCCAGCAGCTCCTGGGTGGGCCCTAACTATGGCTACACCTTC	CASSSWVGPNYGYTF
TRBV9	14	.	TRBD2	TRBJ2-1	TGTGCCAGCAGTCTAGCGGGAGCCTACAATGAGCAGTTCTTC	CASSLAGAYNEQFF
TRBV11-2	13	.	.	TRBJ1-5	TGTGCCAGCAGCCTATACAGAAATCAGCCCCAGCATTTT	CASSLYRNQPQHF
TRBV19	14	.	.	TRBJ2-2	TGTGCCAGTAGATCTCGGGCTGACACCGGGGAGCTGTTTTTT	CASRSRADTGELFF
TRBV25-1	17	.	TRBD1	TRBJ1-4	TGTGCCAGCAGTGAGTTCGCACAGGGGGCGAAGAAGGAAAAACTGTTTTTT	CASSEFAQGAKKEKLFF
TRBV6-5	13	.	TRBD2	TRBJ2-7	TGTGCCAGCAGTAAAAGGGAGGGTTACGAGCAGTACTTC	CASSKREGYEQYF
TRBV28	13	.	.	TRBJ2-7	TGTGCCAGCAGTGGGACGGCCCCCTACGAGCAGTACTTC	CASSGTAPYEQYF
TRBV12-1	15	.	.	TRBJ2-7	TGTGCCAGCAGCTTTTGGGGACTAGCGATATACGAGCAGTACTTC	CASSFWGLAIYEQYF
TRBV7-2	13	.	.	TRBJ2-7	TGTGCCAGCAGCTTAGTAAGGGGCGGGGAGCAGTACTTC	CASSLVRGGEQYF
TRBV27	13	few	.	TRBJ1-4	TGTGCCAGCACGAGTTCAGCCTCACACAAACTGTTTTTT	CASTSSASHKLFF
TRBV2	13	.	.	TRBJ2-7	TGTGCCAGCATCGGACCGACGTTTGGCGAGCAGTACTTC	CASIGPTFGEQYF
TRBV28	13	.	.	TRBJ1-5	TGTGCCAGCAGCCCAACAATGAATCAGCCCCAGCATTTT	CASSPTMNQPQHF
TRBV11-3	13	.	.	TRBJ2-2	TGTGCCAGTCATGGCGGCGGCACCGGGGAGCTGTTTTTT	CASHGGGTGELFF
TRBV7-9	12	few	.	TRBJ2-7	TGTGCCAGCAGCCCAGTGCTAGTCGAGCAGTACTTC	CASSPVLVEQYF
TRBV5-4	13	.	.	TRBJ1-1	TGTGCCAGCAGCTTGGCGAATTCGCTCGAAGCTTTCTTT	CASSLANSLEAFF
TRBV27	18	.	TRBD2	TRBJ2-1	TGTGCCAGCAGTTCCGGGACTAGCGGGAAATTGCCATACAATGAGCAGTTCTTC	CASSSGTSGKLPYNEQFF
TRBV4-3	17	once	.	TRBJ1-2	TGCGCCAGCAGCCAATTCGGGGGAACAGGGACTCCCTACGGCTACACCTTC	CASSQFGGTGTPYGYTF
TRBV27	13	.	.	TRBJ2-7	TGTGCCAGCAGTTTCGGACAGCGCTACGAGCAGTACTTC	CASSFGQRYEQYF
TRBV28	12	.	.	TRBJ2-7	TGTGCCAGCAGAGAAACGGAGTACGAGCAGTACTTC	CASRETEYEQYF
TRBV7-9	14	.	.	TRBJ2-5	TGTGCCAGCAGCTTCGCGGGCAACGGAGAGACCCAGTACTTC	CASSFAGNGETQYF
TRBV5-6	15	.	TRBD2	TRBJ2-1	TGTGCCAGCAGCTTTACTAGCGAGTTCTACAATGAGCAGTTCTTC	CASSFTSEFYNEQFF
TRBV29-1	15	.	.	TRBJ2-1	TGCAGCGTTCCCCCCTTGACCAGCTCCTACAATGAGCAGTTCTTC	CSVPPLTSSYNEQFF
TRBV5-4	19	.	TRBD2	TRBJ2-2	TGTGCCAGCAGATCCGGGACTAGCGGGAGCAACCAGAACACCGGGGAGCTGTTTTTT	CASRSGTSGSNQNTGELFF
TRBV28	12	.	.	TRBJ2-3	TGTGCCAGCAGTTTGAGGACAGATACGCAGTATTTT	CASSLRTDTQYF
TRBV14	18	.	.	TRBJ1-3	TGTGCCAGCAGCCAAGATCCCCTCGCGTTTACGTCGGGAAACACCATATATTTT	CASSQDPLAFTSGNTIYF